The clone carrying this T cell receptor (beta chain) was counted many times. Its target is unknown. The CDR3 is 14 amino acids. CDR1 and CDR2 (germline): PRHDT, FYEKMQ (reference sequence). V lost 3 bases, J lost 5 bases, and 14 bases lay in between. This sample stems from a study of human T cells and chemical hapten exposure. Broader study findings: A positive correlation with patch test score was found for PT1 expanded TCR counts. TCRs at high frequency, those above 1 in 1000, did not change with DPC sensitization.

As for time point: patch test 1, 2 weeks after DPC sensitization. Treatment: therapeutic diphenylcyclopropenone sensitization with weekly scalp DPC. TCRdb reprocessed the RACE reads via MiXCR and lists one record per CDR3 protein. The sample has around 99,000 distinct CDR3 sequences, 9.5% to 15% seen once; the top ten hold approximately 2%. This clonotype was obtained from a woman between 35 and 50 years old with alopecia areata. Some clones in this sample may be carry-over from other donors' samples. The sample in question was whole blood, obtained in connection with sensitization to the hapten diphenylcyclopropenone (DPC). The genes are TRBV13 and TRBJ2-7; D is ambiguous. DNA of the CDR3: TGTGCCAGCAGCTTCCTTAGCCGGCGCGACGAGCAGTACTTC. Translating gives CASSFLSRRDEQYF.